The 27 T cell receptor beta chains below come from one sample, sequenced in a study of T cell responses to AZD1222 COVID-19 vaccine. TCRdb keeps only in-frame clones here, not all; method: immunoSEQ multiplex PCR. Among 250,000 to 300,000 clones listed, 94% were seen once. The source material was peripheral blood, sampled 28 days after the second AZD1222 dose. These receptors were collected from an adult who received the AZD1222 COVID-19 vaccine.

As regards this clone: The identical CDR3 is also encoded by other nucleotide sequences in the sample. The V gene is TRBV20-1, the J gene TRBJ1-2; no clear D. Trimming cost V 2 bases and J 4 bases, with 5 bases left between them. This CDR3 has 11 residues. Looked up from germline, CDR1 is DFQATT and CDR2 is SNEGSKA (reference sequence). This CDR3 is CSARYSYGYTF. In nucleotides, the CDR3 is TGCAGTGCTAGATACAGCTATGGCTACACCTTC.

CDR3 sequence reads: CASSYRRFTGELFF. CDR3 nucleotides: TGTGCCAGCAGTTACAGGAGGTTCACCGGGGAGCTGTTTTTT. The rearrangement uses TRBV6-5 and TRBJ2-2, with D tentatively TRBD2 (5 bases). The V gene lost 2 bases and the J gene lost 4 bases, with 8 bases spanning the gap. The germline CDR1 and CDR2 sequences are MNHEY and SVGAGI. The CDR3 covers 14 residues.

The CDR3 region has the DNA TGTGCCAGCAGCTTTGAGGAGGGCGCTGGGGGAAAACTGTTTTTT. This sequence encodes CASSFEEGAGGKLFF. The V call is TRBV5-5, the J call TRBJ1-4, with a weak D call TRBD1 (5 bases). The CDR3 spans 15 residues. V was shortened by 2 bases and J by 10 bases, with 18 bases between the two germline ends. Germline-derived CDR1 and CDR2 are SGHKS and YYEKEE (reference sequence).

Regarding this clone: Within the sample, other DNA sequences also encode this same CDR3. The rearrangement uses TRBV28 and TRBJ1-1; tentative D call: TRBD1 (5 bases). Germline CDR1 and CDR2: MDHEN and SYDVKM. There are 14 residues in the CDR3. The V and J ends lost 3 bases and 0 bases respectively, with 8 bases between them. CDR3 DNA: TGTGCCAGCAGTTTGGAGGGGATGAACACTGAAGCTTTCTTT. Translation gives CASSLEGMNTEAFF.

This chain links TRBV2 with TRBJ2-6; 10 bases align to TRBD2. Per the germline V gene, CDR1 is SNHLY and CDR2 is FYNNEI. The CDR3 runs to 17 residues. The V and J ends lost 4 bases and 0 bases, in that order; junction bases with no gene match: 3. Here the CDR3 DNA reads TGTGCCAGCAGTGCGGCTAGCGGGGGCTCTGGGGCCAACGTCCTGACTTTC. Translation gives CASSAASGGSGANVLTF.

This clone was counted once. The chain carries TRBV7-2 and TRBJ2-2; D remains ambiguous. This CDR3 is built from 16 residues. V was clipped by 3 bases and J by 6 bases, with 17 bases between them. Per the germline V gene, CDR1 is SGHTA and CDR2 is FQGNSA. CDR3 sequence reads: CASSFVMGLAAGELFF. The CDR3 nucleotides read TGTGCCAGCAGCTTCGTCATGGGATTAGCTGCCGGGGAGCTGTTTTTT.

This clone was detected once. This rearrangement joins TRBV4-1 to TRBJ2-4; no reliable D call. Trimming removed 1 base at V and 0 bases at J, with 10 bases between. This CDR3 region has 16 residues. Germline CDR1 and CDR2: MGHRA and YSYEKL. The CDR3 protein is CASSQGADLAKNIQYF. The DNA for the CDR3 is TGCGCCAGCAGCCAAGGGGCCGACCTAGCCAAAAACATTCAGTACTTC.

The chain couples TRBV19 to TRBJ2-2; TRBD2 agrees at 8 bases. The CDR3 loop spans 16 amino acids. V lost 7 bases and J lost 0; bases outside the gene matches: 7. Germline CDR1 and CDR2: LNHDA and SQIVND (reference sequence). The CDR3 DNA follows: TGTGCCAGTACTTCTCCGGGACTAGCGAACACCGGGGAGCTGTTTTTT. It is translated as CASTSPGLANTGELFF. The full variable domain, its missing parts supplied by reference TRBV19 and TRBJ2-2, is DGGITQSPKYLFRKEGQNVTLSCEQNLNHDAMYWYRQDPGQGLRLIYYSQIVNDFQKGDIAEGYSVSREKKESFPLTVTSAQKNPTAFYLCASTSPGLANTGELFFGEGSRLTVL.

Only one count was recorded for this clone. DNA for the CDR3: TGCAGCGCCGACGGGAGGGATGAAGCTTTCTTT. Translated: CSADGRDEAFF. The chain couples TRBV29-1 to TRBJ1-1; no reliable D call. The ends were cut back, 7 bases at V and 7 bases at J, with 13 bases in the middle. The CDR3 extends over 11 amino acids. From germline, CDR1 is SQVTM and CDR2 ANQGSEA.

The gene calls are TRBV10-3 and TRBJ2-6, with D possibly matching TRBD1 (5 bases). V was cut by 8 bases and J by 0 bases, with 14 bases left in between. CDR1 and CDR2 (germline): ENHRY, SYGVKD. CDR3 length equals 16 residues. The CDR3, as DNA: TGTGCCATCCGGGCAGGGAACCACTCTGGGGCCAACGTCCTGACTTTC. It codes for CAIRAGNHSGANVLTF.

The chain recombines TRBV28 with TRBJ2-7; the D gene is possibly TRBD1 (5 bases). The CDR3 consists of 12 residues. Germline CDR1 reads MDHEN; CDR2 reads SYDVKM. V was clipped by 6 bases and J by 2 bases, with 8 bases between them. CDR3 nucleotides: TGTGCCAGCAGACAGGCCCCCTACGAGCAGTACTTC. It yields the protein CASRQAPYEQYF.

This rearrangement joins TRBV2 to TRBJ1-1; D gene unclear. Trimming removed 5 bases from V and 0 bases from J, with 1 base in between. CDR1 and CDR2 from the germline V gene are SNHLY and FYNNEI. The CDR3 is 11 amino acids. CDR3 DNA sequence: TGTGCCAGCAGTATGAACACTGAAGCTTTCTTT. Protein sequence: CASSMNTEAFF. Full variable domain (outside the CDR3, taken from reference TRBV2 and TRBJ1-1): EPEVTQTPSHQVTQMGQEVILRCVPISNHLYFYWYRQILGQKVEFLVSFYNNEISEKSEIFDDQFSVERPDGSNFTLKIRSTKLEDSAMYFCASSMNTEAFFGQGTRLTVV.

The chain is built from TRBV28 and TRBJ1-3; the D is unclear. Germline V CDR1 and CDR2: MDHEN, SYDVKM. V was shortened by 2 bases and J by 0 bases, with 5 bases between the two germline ends. CDR3 length equals 14 residues. The CDR3 loop is CASSLGSSGNTIYF. Written as DNA, the CDR3 is TGTGCCAGCAGTTTAGGGAGCTCTGGAAACACCATATATTTT.

In this sample, this clone turned up once. The chain employs TRBV18 and TRBJ1-1; D is ambiguous. Per germline, CDR1 KGHSH and CDR2 LQKENI. The CDR3 extends over 15 amino acids. V lost 1 base and J lost 1, with 10 bases in between. The CDR3 is CASSPRCGGNTEAFF. CDR3 nucleotide sequence: TGTGCCAGCTCACCACGTTGCGGAGGGAACACTGAAGCTTTCTTT.

The genes are TRBV3-1 (or the pseudogene TRBV3-2) and TRBJ1-3; D remains ambiguous. V was pared by 4 bases and J by 0 bases, with 7 bases between. CDR1 and CDR2 (germline): LGHDT, YNNKEL (reference sequence). CDR3 length: 14 residues. This CDR3 reads CASSPFSSGNTIYF. The CDR3 nucleotides read TGTGCCAGCAGCCCATTCAGCTCTGGAAACACCATATATTTT.

The rearrangement joins TRBV5-1 to TRBJ2-7; 9 bases fit TRBD2. Germline V lookup: CDR1 SGHRS, CDR2 YFSETQ. The CDR3 has 18 residues. V lost 0 bases, J lost 1 base, and 11 bases stayed unmatched. CDR3 residues: CASSLVPSGTTISYEQYF. The CDR3 DNA sequence: TGCGCCAGCAGCTTGGTCCCTAGCGGGACCACCATATCCTACGAGCAGTACTTC.

This clone came up once. The chain combines TRBV19 with TRBJ2-7, with 10 nucleotides matching TRBD1. CDR1 and CDR2 from the germline V gene are LNHDA and SQIVND (reference sequence). The CDR3 spans 13 residues. The ends lost 4 bases at V and 6 bases at J; junction bases unmatched: 3. The CDR3, as DNA: TGTGCCAGTAGTACCGACAGGGGGCGCGAGCAGTACTTC. This codes for CASSTDRGREQYF.

As DNA, the CDR3 is TGTGCCAGCAGTGCGTCCACAGGGGGAGACACTGAAGCTTTCTTT. It codes for CASSASTGGDTEAFF. The chain combines TRBV25-1 with TRBJ1-1; 8 nucleotides agree with TRBD1. The CDR3 loop spans 15 amino acids. Germline V gene sequence: CDR1 MGHDK, CDR2 SYGVNS. After removal of 4 bases from V and 3 bases from J, the junction contained 7 bases not matched to a gene.

The chain employs TRBV9 and TRBJ2-7; 9 positions agree with TRBD2. The CDR3 is 14 amino acids. V shed 4 bases and J 9 bases; nucleotides not matched to a gene: 11. From germline, CDR1 is SGDLS and CDR2 YYNGEE. CDR3 in DNA: TGTGCCAGCAGCCCAAGGGAGGCGGGAGGGCGGCAGTACTTC. Amino acids: CASSPREAGGRQYF.

This chain joins TRBV7-6 and TRBJ2-7; perhaps D is TRBD1 or TRBD2 (6 bases each). Germline V gives CDR1 SGHVS, CDR2 FNYEAQ. The CDR3 runs to 16 residues. V was pared by 1 base and J by 3 bases, with 16 bases between. The CDR3 nucleotides are TGTGCCAGCAGCTTAGGGGGGGCAGGGCCGCTCTACGAGCAGTACTTC. Its protein is CASSLGGAGPLYEQYF.

The chain combines TRBV11-2 with TRBJ2-2; 7 nucleotides agree with TRBD1. The J segment lost 6 bases and the V segment lost 1 base, leaving 5 bases of the junction unmatched. The germline V gene has CDR1 SGHAT and CDR2 FQNNGV. The CDR3 consists of 15 residues. This CDR3 is CASSLVQGRAGELFF. The CDR3 DNA follows: TGTGCCAGCAGCTTAGTACAGGGGCGGGCCGGGGAGCTGTTTTTT. The full variable domain, with the rest looked up from reference TRBV11-2 and TRBJ2-2, is EAGVAQSPRYKIIEKRQSVAFWCNPISGHATLYWYQQILGQGPKLLIQFQNNGVVDDSQLPKDRFSAERLKGVDSTLKIQPAKLEDSAVYLCASSLVQGRAGELFFGEGSRLTVL.

The chain joins TRBV2 to TRBJ1-6; weak D call: TRBD1 (6 bases). The V gene lost 7 bases and the J gene lost 0 bases, with 10 bases spanning the gap. The CDR3 loop spans 15 amino acids. Looked up from germline, CDR1 is SNHLY and CDR2 is FYNNEI. CDR3 DNA: TGTGCCAGCAAGGAGGGGGGCTCCTATAATTCACCCCTCCACTTT. Protein product: CASKEGGSYNSPLHF.

The chain recombines TRBV27 with TRBJ1-1; perhaps TRBD1 as D (5 bases). V was clipped by 6 bases and J by 1 base, with 12 bases between them. The CDR3 runs to 14 residues. Germline V gene lookup returns CDR1 MNHEY and CDR2 SMNVEV (reference sequence). The CDR3 loop reads CASSPRGENTEAFF. The CDR3 DNA follows: TGTGCCAGCAGCCCGCGGGGGGAGAACACTGAAGCTTTCTTT.

This chain uses TRBV27 with TRBJ1-1, with a weak D call TRBD1 (6 bases). The V end was cut by 4 bases, the J end by 5 bases, with 11 bases between. There are 13 residues in the CDR3. From germline, CDR1 is MNHEY and CDR2 SMNVEV (reference sequence). The CDR3: CASSSRGGTEAFF. In nucleotides, the CDR3 is TGTGCCAGCAGTTCCAGGGGTGGGACTGAAGCTTTCTTT.

Here the CDR3 DNA reads TGTGCCAGCAGTTTACTGGTAGCGGGAGGCTACAATGAGCAGTTCTTC. The encoded protein is CASSLLVAGGYNEQFF. V is TRBV28 and J is TRBJ2-1, with 10 bases matching TRBD2. Germline V gives CDR1 MDHEN, CDR2 SYDVKM. This CDR3 has 16 amino acids. V lost 2 bases to trimming and J lost 3 bases; unmatched junction nucleotides: 4.

The gene calls are TRBV28 and TRBJ1-1; D call uncertain. The CDR3 is 12 residues long. V lost 2 bases to trimming and J lost 7 bases, with 8 bases between them. Germline V gives CDR1 MDHEN, CDR2 SYDVKM. The CDR3 DNA reads as TGTGCCAGCAGTTTAGGCAGCCTTGAAGCTTTCTTT. It yields the protein CASSLGSLEAFF.

The V gene is TRBV25-1, the J gene TRBJ1-5; 7 bases fit TRBD1. CDR1 is MGHDK and CDR2 is SYGVNS in the germline V gene. The CDR3 covers 14 residues. Trimming at V came to 2 bases and at J to 5 bases, leaving 3 bases not matched to a gene. The CDR3 DNA reads TGTGCCAGCAGTGAACCAGGGGGGGATCAGCCCCAGCATTTT. The encoded protein is CASSEPGGDQPQHF.